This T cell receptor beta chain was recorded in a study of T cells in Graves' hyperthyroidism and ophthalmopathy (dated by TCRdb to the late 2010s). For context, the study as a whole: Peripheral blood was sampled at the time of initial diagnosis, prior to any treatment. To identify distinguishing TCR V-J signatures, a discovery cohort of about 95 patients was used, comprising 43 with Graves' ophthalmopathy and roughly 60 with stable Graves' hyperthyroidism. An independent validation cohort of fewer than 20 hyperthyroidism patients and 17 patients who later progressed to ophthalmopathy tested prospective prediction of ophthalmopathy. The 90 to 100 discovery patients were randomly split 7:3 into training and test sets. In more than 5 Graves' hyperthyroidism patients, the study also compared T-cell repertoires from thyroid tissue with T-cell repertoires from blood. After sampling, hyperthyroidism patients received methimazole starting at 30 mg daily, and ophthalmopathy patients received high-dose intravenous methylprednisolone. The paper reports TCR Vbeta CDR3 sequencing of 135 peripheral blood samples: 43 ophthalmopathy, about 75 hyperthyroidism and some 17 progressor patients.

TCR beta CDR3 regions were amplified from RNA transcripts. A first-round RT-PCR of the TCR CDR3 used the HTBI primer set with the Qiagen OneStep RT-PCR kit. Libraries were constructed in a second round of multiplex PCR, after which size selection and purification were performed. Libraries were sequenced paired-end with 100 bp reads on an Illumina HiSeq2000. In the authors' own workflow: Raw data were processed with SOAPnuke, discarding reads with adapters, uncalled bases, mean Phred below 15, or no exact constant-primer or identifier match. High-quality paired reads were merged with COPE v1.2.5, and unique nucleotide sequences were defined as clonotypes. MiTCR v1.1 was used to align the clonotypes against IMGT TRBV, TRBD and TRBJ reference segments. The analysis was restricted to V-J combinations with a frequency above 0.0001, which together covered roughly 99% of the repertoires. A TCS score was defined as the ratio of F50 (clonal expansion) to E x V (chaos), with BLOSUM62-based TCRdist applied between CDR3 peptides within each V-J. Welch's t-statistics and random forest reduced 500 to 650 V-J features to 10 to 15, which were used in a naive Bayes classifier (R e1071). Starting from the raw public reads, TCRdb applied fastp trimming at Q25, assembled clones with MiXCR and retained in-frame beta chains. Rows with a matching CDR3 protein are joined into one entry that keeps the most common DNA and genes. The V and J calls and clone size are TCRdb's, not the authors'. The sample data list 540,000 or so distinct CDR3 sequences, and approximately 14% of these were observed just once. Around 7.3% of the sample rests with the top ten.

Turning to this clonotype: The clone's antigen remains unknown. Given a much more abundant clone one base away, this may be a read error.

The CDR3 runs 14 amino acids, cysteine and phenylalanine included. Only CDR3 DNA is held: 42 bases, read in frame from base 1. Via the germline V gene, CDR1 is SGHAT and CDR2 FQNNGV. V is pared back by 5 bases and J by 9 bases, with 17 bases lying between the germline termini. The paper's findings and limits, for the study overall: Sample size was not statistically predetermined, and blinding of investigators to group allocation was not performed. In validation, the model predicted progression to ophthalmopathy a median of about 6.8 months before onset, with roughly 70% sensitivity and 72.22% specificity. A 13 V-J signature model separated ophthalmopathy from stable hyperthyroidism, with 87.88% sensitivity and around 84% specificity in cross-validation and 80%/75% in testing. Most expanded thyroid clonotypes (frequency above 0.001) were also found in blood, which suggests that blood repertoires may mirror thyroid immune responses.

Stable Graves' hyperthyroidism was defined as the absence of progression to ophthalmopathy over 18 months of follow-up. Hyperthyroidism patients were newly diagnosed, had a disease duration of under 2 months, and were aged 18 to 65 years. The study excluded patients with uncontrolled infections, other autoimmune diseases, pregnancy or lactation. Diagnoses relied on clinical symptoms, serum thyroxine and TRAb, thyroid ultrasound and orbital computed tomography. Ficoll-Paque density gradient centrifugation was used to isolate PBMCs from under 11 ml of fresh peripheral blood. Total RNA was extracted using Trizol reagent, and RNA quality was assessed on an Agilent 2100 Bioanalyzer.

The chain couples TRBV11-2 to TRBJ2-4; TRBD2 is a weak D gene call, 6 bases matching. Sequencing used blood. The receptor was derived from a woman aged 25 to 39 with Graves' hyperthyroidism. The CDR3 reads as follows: CASSAATGVFIQYF. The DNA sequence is TGTGCCAGCAGCGCGGCCACGGGAGTGTTCATTCAGTACTTC.